The rows below give T cell receptor beta chains drawn from one sample of a study of early stage breast cancer tumors. Clones were read by immunoSEQ multiplex PCR, and TCRdb kept only the in-frame ones, dropping some. The sample has several thousand clones, roughly 57% seen once. Sequenced: breast tumor tissue. These receptors originate from a person aged 50-59 years with breast cancer. The CDR3 runs from the conserved cysteine through the conserved F or W. The order of the fields is clone size, J gene, V gene, D gene, CDR3 protein, CDR3 DNA. A D gene is named only where the DNA matches it firmly. Rows may omit the clone size; those that give it use once, few, many or a size class.

size: .
J: TRBJ1-1
V: TRBV18
D: TRBD1
CDR3: CASSPQGANTEAFF
DNA: TGTGCCAGCTCACCACAGGGGGCGAACACTGAAGCTTTCTTT

size: few
J: TRBJ2-7
V: TRBV11-2
D: TRBD2
CDR3: CASSFHLAESYEQYF
DNA: TGTGCCAGCAGCTTTCACCTAGCGGAATCCTACGAGCAGTACTTC

size: few
J: TRBJ1-1
V: TRBV5-1
D: .
CDR3: CASSLGGTMNTEAFF
DNA: TGCGCCAGCAGCTTAGGCGGGACAATGAACACTGAAGCTTTCTTT

size: .
J: TRBJ1-2
V: TRBV19
D: .
CDR3: CASRLGIYGYTF
DNA: TGTGCCAGTCGACTGGGGATCTATGGCTACACCTTC

size: .
J: TRBJ2-3
V: TRBV4-3
D: .
CDR3: CASSPRARGGEYGDTQYF
DNA: TGCGCCAGCAGCCCGCGGGCTAGGGGGGGGGAGTATGGAGATACGCAGTATTTT

size: .
J: TRBJ1-6
V: TRBV7-6
D: .
CDR3: CASSLASGQNNSPLHF
DNA: TGTGCCAGCAGCTTAGCATCGGGCCAAAATAATTCACCCCTCCACTTT

size: .
J: TRBJ1-1
V: TRBV11-3
D: .
CDR3: CASSTRPTNTEAFF
DNA: TGTGCCAGCAGCACCCGCCCTACGAACACTGAAGCTTTCTTT

size: .
J: TRBJ2-1
V: TRBV10-2
D: .
CDR3: CASSVIADSYNEQFF
DNA: TGCGCCAGCAGTGTGATAGCGGATTCCTACAATGAGCAGTTCTTC

size: .
J: TRBJ1-1
V: TRBV5-1
D: .
CDR3: CASSLEGGHSGEAFF
DNA: TGCGCCAGCAGCTTGGAAGGGGGGCATAGTGGGGAAGCTTTCTTT

size: .
J: TRBJ2-7
V: TRBV5-1
D: TRBD2
CDR3: CASSLGGRASYEQYF
DNA: TGCGCCAGCAGCTTGGGCGGGAGGGCCTCCTACGAGCAGTACTTC

size: .
J: TRBJ2-5
V: TRBV7-8
D: .
CDR3: CASTLGGRRETQYF
DNA: TGTGCCAGCACCCTCGGGGGACGAAGGGAGACCCAGTACTTC

size: few
J: TRBJ2-3
V: TRBV7-9
D: TRBD2
CDR3: CASSFSGSTDTQYF
DNA: TGTGCCAGCAGCTTTAGCGGGAGCACAGATACGCAGTATTTT

size: .
J: TRBJ1-2
V: TRBV21-1
D: .
CDR3: CASSKRGTGSYGYTF
DNA: TGTGCCAGCAGCAAAAGGGGGACAGGGAGCTATGGCTACACCTTC

size: .
J: TRBJ2-5
V: TRBV18
D: .
CDR3: CASSPPRRAGQETQYF
DNA: TGTGCCAGCTCACCACCGCGGCGGGCGGGCCAAGAGACCCAGTACTTC

size: .
J: TRBJ2-7
V: TRBV5-1
D: TRBD2
CDR3: CASSLEAGSSYEQYF
DNA: TGCGCCAGCAGCTTGGAAGCGGGGAGCTCCTACGAGCAGTACTTC

size: .
J: TRBJ2-1
V: TRBV5-1
D: .
CDR3: CASQDPTRGLQVGEQFF
DNA: TGCGCCAGCCAAGATCCAACAAGGGGACTCCAGGTGGGTGAGCAGTTCTTC

size: few
J: TRBJ1-1
V: TRBV29-1
D: .
CDR3: CSVEGTNTEAFF
DNA: TGCAGCGTTGAAGGGACCAACACTGAAGCTTTCTTT

size: .
J: TRBJ2-1
V: TRBV27
D: .
CDR3: CASSLSSPHYNEQFF
DNA: TGTGCCAGCAGTTTATCGTCTCCCCATTACAATGAGCAGTTCTTC

size: .
J: TRBJ2-4
V: TRBV5-6
D: .
CDR3: CASSLASRLAKNIQYF
DNA: TGTGCCAGCAGCTTGGCCTCTAGACTAGCCAAAAACATTCAGTACTTC

size: once
J: TRBJ2-1
V: TRBV5-1
D: TRBD2
CDR3: CASSLAEGLAGVNEQFF
DNA: TGCGCCAGCAGCTTGGCCGAGGGACTAGCGGGAGTTAATGAGCAGTTCTTC

size: few
J: TRBJ2-2
V: TRBV2
D: TRBD1
CDR3: CASGRDRGTGELFF
DNA: TGTGCCAGCGGGAGGGACAGGGGCACCGGGGAGCTGTTTTTT

size: medium-sized
J: TRBJ2-1
V: TRBV19
D: .
CDR3: CASSTGSPVYNEQFF
DNA: TGTGCCAGTTCCACGGGGAGTCCCGTATACAATGAGCAGTTCTTC

size: .
J: TRBJ2-5
V: TRBV5-6
D: .
CDR3: CASSLDGSQKTQYF
DNA: TGTGCCAGCAGCTTGGACGGGAGTCAGAAGACCCAGTACTTC

size: .
J: TRBJ2-5
V: TRBV6-1
D: TRBD1
CDR3: CASRSDRVGETQYF
DNA: TGTGCCAGCAGATCCGACAGGGTGGGGGAGACCCAGTACTTC

size: .
J: TRBJ1-2
V: TRBV20-1
D: .
CDR3: CSARTIYGYTF
DNA: TGCAGTGCTAGGACCATCTATGGCTACACCTTC

size: few
J: TRBJ2-2
V: TRBV6-5
D: TRBD1
CDR3: CASRPQGAIGELFF
DNA: TGTGCCAGCAGGCCACAGGGGGCTATCGGGGAGCTGTTTTTT

size: .
J: TRBJ2-1
V: TRBV7-9
D: TRBD1
CDR3: CASSSTYRGRQYPEQFF
DNA: TGTGCCAGCAGCTCAACTTACAGGGGAAGGCAATATCCCGAGCAGTTCTTC

size: .
J: TRBJ2-3
V: TRBV5-1
D: TRBD2
CDR3: CASSLTGRAGDTQYF
DNA: TGCGCCAGCAGCTTGACCGGGAGGGCGGGAGATACGCAGTATTTT

size: once
J: TRBJ1-5
V: TRBV7-4
D: .
CDR3: CASSLEGHQPQHF
DNA: TGTGCCAGCAGCTTAGAGGGACATCAGCCCCAGCATTTT

size: .
J: TRBJ2-2
V: TRBV15
D: .
CDR3: CATSKPENSGELFF
DNA: TGTGCCACCAGCAAACCCGAAAACTCCGGGGAGCTGTTTTTT

size: once
J: TRBJ2-1
V: TRBV6-5
D: .
CDR3: CASMRGGEQFF
DNA: TGTGCCAGCATGCGTGGGGGTGAGCAGTTCTTC

size: once
J: TRBJ2-2
V: TRBV28
D: TRBD1
CDR3: CASSRRTGHTGELFF
DNA: TGTGCCAGCAGCCGTCGGACAGGACACACCGGGGAGCTGTTTTTT